These 27 T cell receptor beta chains came from one sample sequenced in a study of early T cells in non-severe SARS-CoV-2 infection. MiXCR, run by TCRdb on the 5' RACE reads, gives a single entry per CDR3 protein. The table has tens of thousands of distinct CDR3 sequences, under 15% seen once. Sequencing input: whole blood. These receptors were obtained from an adult who was a healthcare worker with PCR-confirmed SARS-CoV-2 infection or an uninfected control (not recorded which).

This clonotype was detected ten times or more. The chain is built from TRBV5-1 and TRBJ2-1, with 10 bases fitting TRBD2. V lost 4 bases and J lost 6; bases outside the gene matches: 10. The CDR3 extends over 16 amino acids. CDR1 SGHRS and CDR2 YFSETQ come from the germline V gene. The CDR3 DNA is TGCGCCAGCAGCCCTTCCCTAGCGGGAGACGGCAATGAGCAGTTCTTC. It yields the protein CASSPSLAGDGNEQFF.

The V and J genes are TRBV7-6 and TRBJ2-3; 10 bases align to TRBD2. The CDR3 contains 16 residues. V trimming: 6 bases; J trimming: 4 bases; junction bases outside the gene matches: 10. Germline lookup yields CDR1 SGHVS and CDR2 FNYEAQ. The chain's CDR3 is CASRLSSGSISDTQYF. DNA of the CDR3: TGTGCCAGCAGATTGTCTAGCGGGAGTATCTCAGATACGCAGTATTTT.

The rearrangement joins TRBV9 to TRBJ2-1; 8 nucleotides align to TRBD2. Trimming cost V 4 bases and J 8 bases; bases outside gene matches: 11. The CDR3 length is 15 residues. Germline lookup yields CDR1 SGDLS and CDR2 YYNGEE. The CDR3 DNA sequence: TGTGCCAGCAGCTCCCCCCAGCGGGAGCTCGATGAGCAGTTCTTC. Translation: CASSSPQRELDEQFF.

This chain connects TRBV20-1 to TRBJ1-2; 9 bases line up with TRBD1. From germline, CDR1 is DFQATT and CDR2 SNEGSKA (reference sequence). The CDR3 is 15 amino acids. Unmatched junction bases numbered 5, after V lost 1 base and J lost 2 bases. Here the CDR3 reads CSARATGGRNYGYTF. The CDR3 bases are TGCAGTGCTAGAGCGACAGGGGGACGGAACTATGGCTACACCTTC.

The chain joins TRBV14 to TRBJ2-1, with a possible D match to TRBD2 (5 bases). CDR3 length: 18 amino acids. Per the germline V gene, CDR1 is SGHDN and CDR2 is FVKESK. The ends were cut back, 0 bases at V and 0 bases at J, with 15 bases in the middle. In DNA form, the CDR3 reads TGTGCCAGCAGCCAAGACGACGGAGTAGCGAACTCCTACAATGAGCAGTTCTTC. It translates to CASSQDDGVANSYNEQFF.

The chain combines TRBV6-5 with TRBJ2-7; TRBD2 matches 13 bases. The V gene's germline CDR1 is MNHEY and CDR2 SVGAGI. The J segment lost 2 bases and the V segment lost 0 bases, leaving 1 base of the junction unmatched. The CDR3 is 16 residues long. CDR3: CASSYSGTSGTYEQYF. The CDR3 bases are TGTGCCAGCAGTTACTCTGGGACTAGCGGGACCTACGAGCAGTACTTC.

This clonotype was seen repeatedly, ten times or more. The genes are TRBV20-1 and TRBJ2-1; 11 nucleotides agree with TRBD2. Germline CDR1 is DFQATT and CDR2 is SNEGSKA (reference sequence). Losses at the gene ends were 6 bases for V and 9 bases for J; bases not matched to a gene: 10. This CDR3 has 14 amino acids. CDR3: CSARLAGPSGEQFF. CDR3 bases: TGCAGTGCGCGACTAGCGGGGCCATCAGGTGAGCAGTTCTTC.

This clonotype was counted only a few times. The chain uses TRBV5-1 and TRBJ2-2; D may be TRBD1 or TRBD2 (6 bases each). Looked up from germline, CDR1 is SGHRS and CDR2 is YFSETQ. Trimming removed 0 bases at V and 5 bases at J, with 11 bases between. This CDR3 is built from 15 residues. CDR3 loop: CASSLDGGRTGELFF. The CDR3 DNA reads as TGCGCCAGCAGCTTGGATGGGGGGCGAACCGGGGAGCTGTTTTTT. The variable domain in full, completed from reference TRBV5-1 and TRBJ2-2, reads KAGVTQTPRYLIKTRGQQVTLSCSPISGHRSVSWYQQTPGQGLQFLFEYFSETQRNKGNFPGRFSGRQFSNSRSEMNVSTLELGDSALYLCASSLDGGRTGELFFGEGSRLTVL.

This clonotype came up many times. This chain links TRBV5-1 with TRBJ2-3; D gene uncertain. The V gene lost 4 bases and the J gene lost 3 bases, with 6 bases spanning the gap. The CDR3 extends over 12 amino acids. The germline CDR1 and CDR2 sequences are SGHRS and YFSETQ. CDR3 sequence (DNA): TGCGCCAGCAGCCCCACGACAGATACGCAGTATTTT. The encoded protein is CASSPTTDTQYF. Complete variable domain (other parts from reference TRBV5-1 and TRBJ2-3): KAGVTQTPRYLIKTRGQQVTLSCSPISGHRSVSWYQQTPGQGLQFLFEYFSETQRNKGNFPGRFSGRQFSNSRSEMNVSTLELGDSALYLCASSPTTDTQYFGPGTRLTVL.

About this clonotype itself: Mismatch with germline at one junction end may stem from a read error. V is TRBV2 and J is TRBJ1-1; no firm D call. This CDR3 is 14 amino acids long. CDR1 is SNHLY and CDR2 is FYNNEI in the germline V gene. CDR3 DNA sequence: TGTGCCAGCAGTCCCCGGGCTATGAACACTGAATCTTTCTTT. Protein product: CASSPRAMNTESFF. Together with reference TRBV2 and TRBJ1-1, the CDR3 gives the full variable domain: EPEVTQTPSHQVTQMGQEVILRCVPISNHLYFYWYRQILGQKVEFLVSFYNNEISEKSEIFDDQFSVERPDGSNFTLKIRSTKLEDSAMYFCASSPRAMNTESFFGQGTRLTVV.

Concerning this clonotype itself: It is unclear where the CDR3 begins or ends on the DNA, so no DNA is shown, and the CDR3 is as TCRdb lists it. This chain links TRBV9 with TRBJ1-6; no DNA check was done on the table's D call, TRBD1. CDR1 is SGDLS and CDR2 is YYNGEE in the germline V gene. The CDR3 is 15 residues long, ends included. This CDR3 reads CASSVGQGANSPLHF.

Worth noting for this clonotype: The junction shows a germline mismatch at one end, possibly a read error. The V call is TRBV20-1, the J call TRBJ2-7; TRBD2 might be the D (5 bases). Germline loops: CDR1 DFQATT, CDR2 SNEGSKA (reference sequence). CDR3 length equals 13 residues. CDR3 in DNA: TGCAGTGCTAGAGATCAGGCTAGCTACGTGCAGTACTTC. Translated, it gives CSARDQASYVQYF.

This clonotype was counted many times. The rearrangement uses TRBV12-3 or TRBV12-4 and TRBJ2-1, with D unresolved. The CDR3 has 14 amino acids. V was clipped by 0 bases and J by 0 bases, with 3 bases between them. Written as DNA, the CDR3 is TGTGCCAGCAGTTTAGCGAGCTCCTACAATGAGCAGTTCTTC. Protein product: CASSLASSYNEQFF.

The V gene is TRBV19, the J gene TRBJ2-3; no firm D call. This CDR3 contains 13 residues. The V end lost 5 bases, the J end lost 6 bases, and 12 bases lay between the germline ends. Germline loops: CDR1 LNHDA, CDR2 SQIVND (reference sequence). In DNA, the CDR3 is TGTGCCAGTAGTCCCCCGGAAAAGGATACGCAGTATTTT. Protein: CASSPPEKDTQYF.

At least ten counts were recorded for this clonotype. The V and J genes are TRBV28 and TRBJ2-1, with 10 bases that match TRBD2. Per the germline V gene, CDR1 is MDHEN and CDR2 is SYDVKM. J was trimmed by 0 bases and V by 3 bases; bases with no gene match: 2. The CDR3 length is 16 residues. Here the CDR3 reads CASSFSSGSSYNEQFF. The CDR3 nucleotides read TGTGCCAGCAGTTTTTCTAGCGGGAGCTCCTACAATGAGCAGTTCTTC.

The chain carries TRBV7-2 and TRBJ1-1; no firm D call. This CDR3 region has 13 residues. V was trimmed by 5 bases and J by 1 base, leaving 8 bases between them. Germline V gives CDR1 SGHTA, CDR2 FQGNSA. The CDR3 reads CASSPGRNTEAFF. In DNA form, the CDR3 reads TGTGCCAGCAGCCCAGGACGGAACACTGAAGCTTTCTTT.

Only a few counts were recorded for this clonotype. The rearrangement uses TRBV20-1 and TRBJ2-7, with 8 nucleotides matching TRBD1. The CDR3 loop spans 13 amino acids. CDR1 and CDR2 from the germline V gene are DFQATT and SNEGSKA (reference sequence). Trimming at V came to 4 bases and at J to 2 bases, leaving 4 bases not matched to a gene. The chain's CDR3 is CSATGQGPYEQYF. CDR3 in DNA: TGCAGTGCTACCGGACAGGGCCCCTACGAGCAGTACTTC.

The table lists this clonotype with many counts. The V gene is TRBV19, the J gene TRBJ2-3; 11 bases agree with TRBD2. The trim removed 9 bases at V and 1 base at J, leaving 6 bases unmatched. Per germline, CDR1 LNHDA and CDR2 SQIVND (reference sequence). The CDR3 contains 15 residues. Written as DNA, the CDR3 is TGTGCCAGCAATGGACTAGCGGGCGGCACAGATACGCAGTATTTT. Translation: CASNGLAGGTDTQYF.

The chain uses TRBV18 and TRBJ2-2; 9 nucleotides align to TRBD2. After removal of 6 bases from V and 5 bases from J, the junction contained 10 bases not matched to a gene. CDR1 and CDR2 (germline): KGHSH, LQKENI. This CDR3 region has 16 residues. The CDR3 loop is CASSKGTSGPTGELFF. The DNA for the CDR3 is TGTGCCAGCTCGAAGGGCACTAGCGGGCCGACCGGGGAGCTGTTTTTT.

This clonotype was seen more than once but under ten times. This chain connects TRBV27 to TRBJ2-7; possible D gene TRBD2, 6 bases. CDR1 is MNHEY and CDR2 is SMNVEV in the germline V gene (reference sequence). The CDR3 has 14 residues. Between the trimmed V and J ends, which lost 7 bases and 5 bases, there was a span of 18 bases. CDR3 coding DNA: TGTGCCAGCATACGGGACTTCTTCTCGGACGAGCAGTACTTC. Its protein product is CASIRDFFSDEQYF.

This clonotype turned up a few times. V is TRBV29-1 and J is TRBJ2-7; D gene ambiguous. The germline gives CDR1 SQVTM, CDR2 ANQGSEA. The CDR3 runs to 11 residues. With 5 bases removed from V and 3 bases from J, the gap between germline ends came to 8 bases. The CDR3, as DNA: TGCAGCGTTCTGGGGAACTACGAGCAGTACTTC. Encoded protein: CSVLGNYEQYF.

This clonotype was counted many times. This sequence joins TRBV12-3 or TRBV12-4 and TRBJ2-6; no definite D call. This CDR3 spans 15 amino acids. V lost 2 bases and J 1 base, leaving 6 bases between the germline ends. The CDR3 region has the DNA TGTGCCAGCAGTTTAAAGGGTTCTGGGGCCAACGTCCTGACTTTC. Translation: CASSLKGSGANVLTF.

This clonotype has just a few counts. The rearrangement links TRBV20-1 to TRBJ2-2; D is undetermined. The V and J ends lost 7 bases and 1 base respectively, with 4 bases between them. The CDR3 is 11 residues long. Germline CDR1 and CDR2: DFQATT and SNEGSKA (reference sequence). The DNA for the CDR3 is TGCAGTGTCATGAACACCGGGGAGCTGTTTTTT. It encodes CSVMNTGELFF.

This clonotype was counted between two and nine times. DNA for the CDR3: TGTGCCAGCAGGCTAGACAGGGTAGCGGTGTACTTC. Amino acid sequence: CASRLDRVAVYF. The chain has TRBV28 and TRBJ2-5; TRBD1 might be the D (7 bases). The ends were cut back, 6 bases at V and 13 bases at J, with 18 bases in the middle. There are 12 residues in the CDR3. Germline loops: CDR1 MDHEN, CDR2 SYDVKM. Filled out from reference TRBV28 and TRBJ2-5, the complete variable domain reads DVKVTQSSRYLVKRTGEKVFLECVQDMDHENMFWYRQDPGLGLRLIYFSYDVKMKEKGDIPEGYSVSREKKERFSLILESASTNQTSMYLCASRLDRVAVYFGPGTRLLVL.

The chain links TRBV28 to TRBJ2-3; D is perhaps TRBD2 (6 bases). The CDR3 covers 17 residues. CDR1 and CDR2 (germline): MDHEN, SYDVKM. V lost 1 base to trimming and J lost 0 bases, with 14 bases between them. The CDR3 DNA reads as TGTGCCAGCAGTTTATTGGGAGGAGGGACTAGCACAGATACGCAGTATTTT. Protein sequence: CASSLLGGGTSTDTQYF.

There are a few counts of this clonotype. The V call is TRBV30, the J call TRBJ1-1; D might be TRBD1 (6 bases). Germline CDR1 reads GTSNPN; CDR2 reads SVGIG (reference sequence). The germline V and J ends were trimmed by 0 bases and 5 bases, with 7 bases remaining between them. The CDR3 contains 12 residues. The CDR3 loop reads CAWSVTGTEAFF. The CDR3, as DNA: TGTGCCTGGAGTGTAACAGGGACTGAAGCTTTCTTT.

This clonotype was detected ten times or more. The chain recombines TRBV24-1 with TRBJ2-7; D remains unclear. Deletions cut 4 bases from V and 3 bases from J, with 9 bases between. The germline V gene has CDR1 KGHDR and CDR2 SFDVKD. The CDR3 extends over 13 amino acids. The CDR3 DNA is TGTGCCACCAGTGAGTACTCGATCTACGAGCAGTACTTC. It is translated as CATSEYSIYEQYF.